The 2 T cell receptor beta chains below were found in one sample sequenced in a study of regulatory T cells in long-lasting Graves disease. Researchers made TCR beta libraries by using iRepertoire HTBI primers and running Arm-PCR on CDR3 regions. TCRdb reprocessed the multiplex PCR reads via MiXCR and lists one record per CDR3 protein. The table shows about 470,000 distinct CDR3 sequences, with 20% to 25% occurring only once. Time point meaning: persistent/refractory GD, antithyroid drugs over 5 years with positive TRAb. PBMC-derived RNA was used for the TCR library. The material was peripheral blood mononuclear cells (PBMCs), obtained when the disease was refractory, from a patient treated with antithyroid drugs. Receptor source: a female donor with Graves disease.

The chain has TRBV4-2 and TRBJ2-5, with a possible D match to TRBD1 (6 bases). The V end was cut by 4 bases, the J end by 4 bases, with 10 bases between. The CDR3 covers 13 residues. In germline, CDR1 is LGHNA, CDR2 YNFKEQ. CDR3 sequence reads: CASSRDIGETQYF. The CDR3 coding sequence is TGTGCCAGCAGCCGGGACATAGGAGAGACCCAGTACTTC.

This clonotype was seen only once. This rearrangement joins TRBV12-5 to TRBJ2-5; no clear D gene. Germline CDR1 LGHNT, CDR2 FRNRAP. CDR3 size: 13 residues. Trimming removed 0 bases from V and 1 base from J, with 3 bases in between. CDR3 sequence: CASGLVGQETQYF. Written as DNA, the CDR3 is TGTGCTAGTGGTTTGGTGGGCCAAGAGACCCAGTACTTC.